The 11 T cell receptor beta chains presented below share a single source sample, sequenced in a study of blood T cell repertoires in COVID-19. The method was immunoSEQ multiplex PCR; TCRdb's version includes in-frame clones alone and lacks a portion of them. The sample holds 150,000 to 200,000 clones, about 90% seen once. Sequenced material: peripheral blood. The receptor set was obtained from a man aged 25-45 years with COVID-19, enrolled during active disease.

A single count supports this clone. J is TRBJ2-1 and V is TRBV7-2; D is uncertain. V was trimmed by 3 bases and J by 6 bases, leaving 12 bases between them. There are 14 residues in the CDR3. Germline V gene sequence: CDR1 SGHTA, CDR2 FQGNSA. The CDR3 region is CASSLGLIGNEQFF. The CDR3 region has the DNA TGTGCCAGCAGCTTGGGCCTAATCGGCAATGAGCAGTTCTTC.

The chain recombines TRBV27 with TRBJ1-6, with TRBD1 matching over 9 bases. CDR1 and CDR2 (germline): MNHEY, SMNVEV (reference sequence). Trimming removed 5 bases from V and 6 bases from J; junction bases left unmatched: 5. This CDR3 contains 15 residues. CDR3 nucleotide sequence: TGTGCCAGCAGTCCACAGGGGGCGCGTAATTCACCCCTCCACTTT. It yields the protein CASSPQGARNSPLHF.

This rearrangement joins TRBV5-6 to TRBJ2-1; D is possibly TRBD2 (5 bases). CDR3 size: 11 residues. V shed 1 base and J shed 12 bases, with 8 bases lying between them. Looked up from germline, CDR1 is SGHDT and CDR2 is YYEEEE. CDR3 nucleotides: TGTGCCAGCAGCTTGAAGGACTGGCAGTTCTTC. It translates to CASSLKDWQFF.

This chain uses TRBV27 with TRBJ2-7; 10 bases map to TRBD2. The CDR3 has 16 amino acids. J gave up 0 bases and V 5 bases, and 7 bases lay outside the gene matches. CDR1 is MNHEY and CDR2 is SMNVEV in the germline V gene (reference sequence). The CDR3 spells CASSSPSGSYSYEQYF. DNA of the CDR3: TGTGCCAGCAGTAGCCCTAGCGGGAGTTACTCCTACGAGCAGTACTTC.

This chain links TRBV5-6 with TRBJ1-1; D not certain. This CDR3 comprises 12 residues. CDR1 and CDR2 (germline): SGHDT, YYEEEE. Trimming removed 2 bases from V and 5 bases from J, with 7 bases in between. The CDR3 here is CASSLQTTEAFF. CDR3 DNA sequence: TGTGCCAGCAGCTTACAAACGACTGAAGCTTTCTTT.

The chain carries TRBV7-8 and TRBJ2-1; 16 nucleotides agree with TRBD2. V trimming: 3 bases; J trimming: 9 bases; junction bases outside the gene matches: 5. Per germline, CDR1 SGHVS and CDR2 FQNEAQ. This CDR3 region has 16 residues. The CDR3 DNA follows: TGTGCCAGCAGCTTCCCGGGGACTAGCGGGGGGGGTGAGCAGTTCTTC. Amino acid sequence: CASSFPGTSGGGEQFF.

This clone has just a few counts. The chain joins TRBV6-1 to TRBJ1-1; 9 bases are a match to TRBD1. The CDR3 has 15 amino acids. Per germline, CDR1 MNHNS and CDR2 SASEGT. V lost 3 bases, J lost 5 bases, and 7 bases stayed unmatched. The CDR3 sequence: CASSDSRDRVTEAFF. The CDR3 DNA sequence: TGTGCCAGCAGTGATTCGAGGGACAGGGTTACTGAAGCTTTCTTT.

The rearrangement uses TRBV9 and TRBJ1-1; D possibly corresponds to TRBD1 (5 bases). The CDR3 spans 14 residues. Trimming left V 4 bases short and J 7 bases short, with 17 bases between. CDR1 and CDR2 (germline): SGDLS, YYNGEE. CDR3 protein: CASSPAVREDEAFF. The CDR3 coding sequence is TGTGCCAGCAGCCCCGCGGTCAGGGAGGATGAAGCTTTCTTT.

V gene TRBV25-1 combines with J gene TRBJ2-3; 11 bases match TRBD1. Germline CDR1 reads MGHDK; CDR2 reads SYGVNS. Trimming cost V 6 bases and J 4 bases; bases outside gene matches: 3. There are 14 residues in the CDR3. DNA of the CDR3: TGTGCCAGCAGCCGGGGACAGGGGGCAGATACGCAGTATTTT. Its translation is CASSRGQGADTQYF.

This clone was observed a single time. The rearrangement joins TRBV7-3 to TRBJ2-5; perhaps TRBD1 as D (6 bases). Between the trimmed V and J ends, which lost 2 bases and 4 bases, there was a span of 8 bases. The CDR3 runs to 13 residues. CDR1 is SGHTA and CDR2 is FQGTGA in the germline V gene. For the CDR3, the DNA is TGTGCCAGCAGCTTAGAAGGGGGAGAGACCCAGTACTTC. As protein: CASSLEGGETQYF.

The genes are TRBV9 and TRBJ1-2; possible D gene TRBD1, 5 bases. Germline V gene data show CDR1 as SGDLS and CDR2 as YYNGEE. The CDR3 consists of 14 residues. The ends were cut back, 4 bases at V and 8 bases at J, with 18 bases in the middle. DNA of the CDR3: TGTGCCAGCAGCCCTCCCGGGGGGGGACGAGGCTACACCTTC. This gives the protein CASSPPGGGRGYTF. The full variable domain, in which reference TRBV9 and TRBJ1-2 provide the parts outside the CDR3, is DSGVTQTPKHLITATGQRVTLRCSPRSGDLSVYWYQQSLDQGLQFLIQYYNGEERAKGNILERFSAQQFPDLHSELNLSSLELGDSALYFCASSPPGGGRGYTFGSGTRLTVV.